The clone carrying this T cell receptor (beta chain) came up many times. This record comes from a study of blood T cells in healthy people across ages. The CDR3 is made up of 15 amino acids. The trim removed 2 bases at V and 5 bases at J, leaving 5 bases unmatched. Germline values: CDR1 SGHTA, CDR2 FQGTGA. It was with a sample-barcoded 5' primer and a J-beta primer mix that a second PCR of about 6 to 12 cycles was run. TCRdb re-derived calls from the 5' RACE reads in MiXCR, one entry per CDR3 protein. The sample lists some 1.5 million distinct CDR3 sequences, 28% occurring once. The clonotype originates from a woman aged 25 to 45 in good health. Source material: blood. The V gene is TRBV7-3, the J gene TRBJ2-3; TRBD2 matches 9 bases. The CDR3 here is CASSLGTSSRDTQYF. The CDR3 DNA reads TGTGCCAGCAGCTTAGGGACTAGCTCTCGAGATACGCAGTATTTT.